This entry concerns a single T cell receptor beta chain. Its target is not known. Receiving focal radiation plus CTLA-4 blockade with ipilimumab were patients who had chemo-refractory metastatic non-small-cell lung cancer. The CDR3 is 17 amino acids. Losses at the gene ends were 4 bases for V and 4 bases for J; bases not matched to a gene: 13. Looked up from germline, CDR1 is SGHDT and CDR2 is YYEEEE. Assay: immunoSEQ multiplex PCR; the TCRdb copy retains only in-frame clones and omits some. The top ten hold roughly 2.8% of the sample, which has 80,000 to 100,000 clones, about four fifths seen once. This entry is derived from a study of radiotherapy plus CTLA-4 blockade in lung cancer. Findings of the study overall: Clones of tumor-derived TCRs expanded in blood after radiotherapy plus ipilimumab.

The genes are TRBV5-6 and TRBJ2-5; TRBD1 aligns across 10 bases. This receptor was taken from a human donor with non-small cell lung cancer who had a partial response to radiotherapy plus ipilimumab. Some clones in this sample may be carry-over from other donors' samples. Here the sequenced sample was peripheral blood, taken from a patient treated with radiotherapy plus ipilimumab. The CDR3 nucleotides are TGTGCCAGCAGCAGACGTCCCGGGACAGGGGCGGGAGAGACCCAGTACTTC. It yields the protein CASSRRPGTGAGETQYF.